This T cell receptor (beta chain) was profiled in a study of blood T cell repertoires in COVID-19 (TCRdb year 2020). For the study in its entirety: Collaborator samples came from the United States, Italy and Spain and covered acute and convalescent phases of COVID-19. The prospective study material was composed of cDNA or gDNA derived from T cells, B-cell-depleted T cells, or PBMCs. The dataset comprised deeply sampled blood TCRbeta repertoires from subjects exposed to, actively infected with, or recovered from COVID-19. The repertoires were made available in a free public database intended to serve as a resource for research on the immune response to SARS-CoV-2. The samples were drawn from two sources: the first 160 participants of the ongoing ImmuneRACE study, and 950 to 1,500 subjects contributed by 6 global collaborators. Nearly every sample came with metadata listing a de-identified subject ID, COVID-19 status, age in years and sex. Where available, HLA class I and class II types were obtained from metadata supplied by the sample provider rather than from assay-based typing.

Reading from cysteine to phenylalanine, the CDR3 counts 12 amino acids. The sequence is cut down to CDR3 DNA, 36 bases in frame from base 1. In the germline V gene, CDR1 corresponds to SNHLY and CDR2 to FYNNEI. V loses 4 bases, J loses 8 bases, and the germline ends lie 11 bases apart. Broader findings and caveats from the paper: The amount of clinical and demographic metadata varied by source and participant and was provided uncurated.

Comment on this clone: What antigen it recognizes has not been identified. No much larger clonotype is one base removed from it; base qualities were not supplied.

The collaborating institutions used their own protocols to collect whole blood in K2EDTA tubes. Collaborator samples were shipped for TCRbeta analysis as frozen whole blood, isolated PBMCs, or DNA extracted from either sample type. The immunoSEQ Assay, a bias-controlled multiplex PCR, was used to amplify TCRbeta CDR3 regions from genomic DNA. Regarding the original processing steps: The number of nucleated cells in each sample was estimated from the amplification of reference gene primers within the assay. To quantify the absolute abundance of each unique TCRbeta CDR3 rearrangement, sequence reads were collapsed and filtered. For each sample, productive Simpson clonality was calculated by taking the square root of Simpson's diversity index across productive rearrangements. What TCRdb holds here is the immuneACCESS table cut down to in-frame rearrangements. Part of the clones is not present; checked against another copy, under half of the missing clones reflect an unresolved V gene, and the others are unexplained. The V and J calls and clone size are taken from that table; D and trimming were inferred from the DNA. For this sample there are roughly 120,000 clones; approximately 85% appear just once. Approximately 11% of the sample comes from the top ten.

The sequence was obtained from a man aged 80 or over with acute or convalescent COVID-19. Specimen: peripheral blood. The rearrangement combines TRBV2 with TRBJ1-2; the D segment cannot be called with confidence. The nucleotide sequence reads TGTGCCAGCAGTGCTCTGTGGGAGGGCTACACCTTC. Its coded protein is CASSALWEGYTF.